These 9 T cell receptor beta chains share one sample of origin, sequenced in a study of blood T cells in healthy people across ages. A second about 7 to 12 cycle PCR used barcoded and J-beta primers. TCRdb reanalysed the 5' RACE reads using MiXCR and keeps one entry per CDR3 protein. Of some 1.5 million distinct CDR3 sequences in the sample, 28% are singletons; the top ten hold roughly 8%. Sequencing was carried out using blood. All receptors derive from a woman in her thirties in good health.

This clonotype was found a few times. The V and J genes are TRBV7-9 and TRBJ2-7, with TRBD1 as a possible D gene (6 bases). The CDR3 is 16 amino acids. CDR1 is SEHNR and CDR2 is FQNEAQ in the germline V gene (reference sequence). V lost 1 base, J lost 7 bases, and 20 bases lay in between. The CDR3 here is CASSLEQGISYNEQYF. The CDR3 bases are TGTGCCAGCAGCTTAGAACAGGGAATCTCCTACAATGAGCAGTACTTC.

In its sample, this clonotype was seen a few times. The chain uses TRBV5-6 and TRBJ2-4; a weak D match, TRBD2 (7 bases). Trimming cost V 0 bases and J 7 bases, with 17 bases left between them. CDR3 length equals 16 residues. CDR1 SGHDT and CDR2 YYEEEE come from the germline V gene. The CDR3 loop is CASSLGRGGLMNIQYF. The CDR3 DNA reads as TGTGCCAGCAGCTTGGGGAGGGGGGGCTTAATGAACATTCAGTACTTC.

This clonotype was seen ten or more times. J is TRBJ2-1 and V is TRBV18, with a tentative D call TRBD2 (6 bases). The CDR3 spans 15 residues. Trimming removed 2 bases at V and 2 bases at J, with 10 bases between. CDR1 is KGHSH, CDR2 LQKENI, per germline. The CDR3 region is CASSPKKRAYNEQFF. Here the CDR3 DNA reads TGTGCCAGCTCACCAAAGAAGCGGGCCTACAATGAGCAGTTCTTC.

J is TRBJ2-7 and V is TRBV7-2, with 10 bases matching TRBD1. The V and J ends lost 8 bases and 0 bases, in that order; junction bases with no gene match: 7. CDR1 and CDR2 from the germline V gene are SGHTA and FQGNSA. CDR3 size: 15 residues. CDR3 DNA sequence: TGTGCCAGCCGCAGAGGACAGGGGGGCTCCTACGAGCAGTACTTC. Translation gives CASRRGQGGSYEQYF.

V is TRBV7-2 and J is TRBJ2-4; possible D gene TRBD2, 5 bases. The CDR3 contains 16 residues. V gave up 5 bases and J gave up 6 bases, with 20 bases separating them. The germline V gene encodes CDR1 SGHTA and CDR2 FQGNSA. CDR3 coding DNA: TGTGCCAGCAGCCCCGACCGGGGTTTAGGTAGAAACATTCAGTACTTC. It codes for CASSPDRGLGRNIQYF.

The chain uses TRBV4-1 and TRBJ2-3; 7 bases line up with TRBD1. This CDR3 contains 16 residues. J gave up 4 bases and V 3 bases, and 10 bases lay outside the gene matches. Germline CDR1 is MGHRA and CDR2 is YSYEKL. The CDR3 protein is CASSQSTGYAADTQYF. The DNA for the CDR3 is TGCGCCAGCAGCCAGTCGACAGGGTATGCGGCAGATACGCAGTATTTT.

Points on this clonotype: A much larger clone differs by one base, so this may be a read error. J is TRBJ2-7 and V is TRBV29-1, with D perhaps TRBD2 (6 bases). This CDR3 has 13 residues. Between the trimmed V and J ends, which lost 7 bases and 2 bases, there was a span of 15 bases. Germline V gene lookup returns CDR1 SQVTM and CDR2 ANQGSEA. The DNA of the CDR3 is TGCAGCGGGCGGGGCACGAGCGCCTACGAGCAGTACTTC. Amino acids: CSGRGTSAYEQYF.

To note about this clonotype: A much larger clone differs from this one at a single base, so this may be a read error. This chain joins TRBV6-6 and TRBJ2-7; D gene ambiguous. This CDR3 has 13 amino acids. Germline V gives CDR1 MNHNY, CDR2 SVGAGI (reference sequence). CDR3 sequence: CSSSYYWAGEQYF. In DNA form, the CDR3 reads TGTTCCAGCAGTTACTACTGGGCAGGCGAGCAGTACTTC.

This clonotype was recorded at least ten times. The chain uses TRBV12-3 or TRBV12-4 and TRBJ2-7, with a possible D match to TRBD1 (5 bases). The CDR3 is 14 residues long. Between the trimmed V and J ends, which lost 4 bases and 3 bases, there was a span of 13 bases. The CDR3 DNA is TGTGCCAGCAGTTCAAAATCCGACAGCTACGAGCAGTACTTC. Translation: CASSSKSDSYEQYF.